The 30 T cell receptor beta chains below come from one sample, sequenced in a study of T cell responses to AZD1222 COVID-19 vaccine. The table came from immunoSEQ multiplex PCR; TCRdb's copy has only in-frame clones and leaves some out. The sample has more than 150,000 clones, approximately 94% seen once; the top ten hold approximately 1.5%. Sequenced material: peripheral blood, taken 28 days after the second AZD1222 dose. The source of these receptors is an adult who received the AZD1222 COVID-19 vaccine.

The V and J genes are TRBV6-6 and TRBJ2-6; possibly TRBD1 for D (6 bases). The CDR3 is made up of 16 amino acids. Germline-derived CDR1 and CDR2 are MNHNY and SVGAGI (reference sequence). Between the trimmed V and J ends, which lost 6 bases and 2 bases, there was a span of 14 bases. Here the CDR3 DNA reads TGTGCCAGCAGACAGGGCGCTCCCCCTGGGGCCAACGTCCTGACTTTC. As protein: CASRQGAPPGANVLTF.

The V gene is TRBV19, the J gene TRBJ2-7; the D gene is possibly TRBD2 (5 bases). This CDR3 spans 15 amino acids. Germline lookup yields CDR1 LNHDA and CDR2 SQIVND (reference sequence). With 6 bases removed from V and 4 bases from J, the gap between germline ends came to 19 bases. The chain's CDR3 is CASSSPGNPSYEQYF. In nucleotides, the CDR3 is TGTGCCAGTAGCTCACCGGGAAACCCCTCTTACGAGCAGTACTTC.

The V call is TRBV13, the J call TRBJ1-1; no clear D gene. Trimming removed 5 bases from V and 8 bases from J, with 15 bases in between. Germline CDR1 and CDR2: PRHDT and FYEKMQ (reference sequence). This CDR3 spans 13 amino acids. CDR3 protein: CASSALLGGEAFF. CDR3 DNA sequence: TGTGCCAGCAGCGCATTACTTGGCGGCGAAGCTTTCTTT.

This sequence joins TRBV3-1 (or the pseudogene TRBV3-2) and TRBJ2-1; TRBD2 agrees at 10 bases. CDR1 LGHDT and CDR2 YNNKEL come from the germline V gene (reference sequence). V shed 5 bases and J 13 bases; nucleotides not matched to a gene: 11. This CDR3 is 14 amino acids long. The CDR3 nucleotides are TGTGCCAGCAGCGAAGCGGGGGGGCGTGTCGAACAGTTCTTC. Protein product: CASSEAGGRVEQFF.

The gene calls are TRBV2 and TRBJ2-5; D possibly corresponds to TRBD1 (6 bases). Germline lookup yields CDR1 SNHLY and CDR2 FYNNEI. The CDR3 contains 14 residues. The ends were cut back, 10 bases at V and 2 bases at J, with 17 bases in the middle. CDR3: CATRTQGEQETQYF. CDR3 coding DNA: TGTGCCACCCGAACACAGGGTGAACAAGAGACCCAGTACTTC. Looking up the rest from reference TRBV2 and TRBJ2-5 gives the full variable domain: EPEVTQTPSHQVTQMGQEVILRCVPISNHLYFYWYRQILGQKVEFLVSFYNNEISEKSEIFDDQFSVERPDGSNFTLKIRSTKLEDSAMYFCATRTQGEQETQYFGPGTRLLVL.

The CDR3 spells CASSLEGTLTNEKLFF. In DNA, the CDR3 is TGTGCCAGCAGCTTAGAAGGGACACTCACTAATGAAAAACTGTTTTTT. The rearrangement joins TRBV7-2 to TRBJ1-4, with D tentatively TRBD1 (6 bases). V was clipped by 1 base and J by 2 bases, with 11 bases between them. CDR3 length: 16 residues. Looked up from germline, CDR1 is SGHTA and CDR2 is FQGNSA.

The CDR3 region is CASRTSVNQPQHF. The DNA of the CDR3 is TGTGCCAGCAGGACTAGCGTCAATCAGCCCCAGCATTTT. The chain links TRBV2 to TRBJ1-5; D is unresolved. V was trimmed by 6 bases and J by 3 bases, leaving 9 bases between them. Germline lookup yields CDR1 SNHLY and CDR2 FYNNEI. The CDR3 runs to 13 residues.

The V and J genes are TRBV27 and TRBJ2-3, with 10 positions matching TRBD1. Looked up from germline, CDR1 is MNHEY and CDR2 is SMNVEV (reference sequence). Trimming took 6 bases from V and 2 from J; bases not matched to a gene: 11. The length of the CDR3 is 17 residues. The CDR3 here is CASRYSGTGVFTDTQYF. CDR3 in DNA: TGTGCCAGCAGATACTCCGGGACAGGGGTCTTCACAGATACGCAGTATTTT.

The rearrangement joins TRBV20-1 to TRBJ1-6, with D perhaps matching TRBD1 (6 bases). Deletions cut 5 bases from V and 14 bases from J, with 13 bases between. Germline lookup yields CDR1 DFQATT and CDR2 SNEGSKA (reference sequence). The length of the CDR3 is 11 residues. Here the CDR3 DNA reads TGCAGTGCTTCCGGCAGGGGATCCCTCCACTTT. Its translation: CSASGRGSLHF.

This sequence joins TRBV5-6 and TRBJ2-1; 9 bases map to TRBD1. J was trimmed by 3 bases and V by 1 base; bases with no gene match: 5. Germline V gene lookup returns CDR1 SGHDT and CDR2 YYEEEE. This CDR3 has 16 amino acids. CDR3 DNA sequence: TGTGCCAGCAGCTTGAACAGGGGGCATGACTACAATGAGCAGTTCTTC. Translation: CASSLNRGHDYNEQFF.

The chain recombines TRBV4-1 with TRBJ2-7; D gene unclear. From germline, CDR1 is MGHRA and CDR2 YSYEKL. The CDR3 sequence is 16 residues long. V lost 1 base and J 4 bases, leaving 17 bases between the germline ends. In nucleotides, the CDR3 is TGCGCCAGCAGCCAAGCGGGCCTAGTCGGAGAATACGAGCAGTACTTC. Residues: CASSQAGLVGEYEQYF.

The genes are TRBV6-6 and TRBJ1-2; D gene ambiguous. V lost 0 bases to trimming and J lost 0 bases, with 8 bases between them. The germline V gene has CDR1 MNHNY and CDR2 SVGAGI (reference sequence). There are 15 residues in the CDR3. As DNA, the CDR3 is TGTGCCAGCAGTTACTCGATGGGCCCTAACTATGGCTACACCTTC. This codes for CASSYSMGPNYGYTF.

The chain carries TRBV2 and TRBJ1-1, with TRBD1 matching 8 bases. Germline CDR1 is SNHLY and CDR2 is FYNNEI. The J segment lost 5 bases and the V segment lost 6 bases, leaving 11 bases of the junction unmatched. The length of the CDR3 is 15 residues. The CDR3 protein is CASRGLDRVGTEAFF. For the CDR3, the DNA is TGTGCCAGCAGGGGACTGGACAGGGTGGGTACTGAAGCTTTCTTT. The whole variable domain, remainder taken from reference TRBV2 and TRBJ1-1, is EPEVTQTPSHQVTQMGQEVILRCVPISNHLYFYWYRQILGQKVEFLVSFYNNEISEKSEIFDDQFSVERPDGSNFTLKIRSTKLEDSAMYFCASRGLDRVGTEAFFGQGTRLTVV.

There are a few counts of this clone. The J gene is TRBJ1-2, the V gene TRBV5-1; D gene unclear. CDR1 and CDR2 (germline): SGHRS, YFSETQ. Trimming stripped 0 bases from V and 0 bases from J, with 6 bases between. CDR3 size: 14 residues. The CDR3 DNA follows: TGCGCCAGCAGCTTGGGGCTGTCTAACTATGGCTACACCTTC. Protein sequence: CASSLGLSNYGYTF.

The chain employs TRBV7-3 and TRBJ2-2; D call uncertain. CDR1 is SGHTA and CDR2 is FQGTGA in the germline V gene. The CDR3 has 15 amino acids. The V end lost 4 bases, the J end lost 4 bases, and 13 bases lay between the germline ends. The CDR3 is CASSSRTSGTGELFF. In nucleotides, the CDR3 is TGTGCCAGCAGCTCTCGGACCTCGGGCACCGGGGAGCTGTTTTTT.

V and J are TRBV11-2 and TRBJ2-5; D is possibly TRBD1 or TRBD2 (5 bases each). Germline V gene sequence: CDR1 SGHAT, CDR2 FQNNGV. V lost 5 bases to trimming and J lost 4 bases, with 23 bases between them. The CDR3 covers 17 residues. In nucleotides, the CDR3 is TGTGCCAGCAGCCCCCGGGGCGCCAGCGGTGACGGAGAGACCCAGTACTTC. Protein: CASSPRGASGDGETQYF.

The chain is built from TRBV6-5 and TRBJ2-5; D not certain. Germline values: CDR1 MNHEY, CDR2 SVGAGI. Between the trimmed V and J ends, which lost 6 bases and 7 bases, there was a span of 15 bases. The CDR3 sequence is 13 residues long. The CDR3 reads CASSLGSAGTQYF. DNA of the CDR3: TGTGCCAGCAGCCTAGGTTCTGCAGGGACCCAGTACTTC.

The chain links TRBV7-6 to TRBJ2-7; TRBD2 is a possible D gene (5 bases). V lost 1 base and J 5 bases, leaving 18 bases between the germline ends. Germline V gene lookup returns CDR1 SGHVS and CDR2 FNYEAQ. The CDR3 has 16 residues. CDR3 nucleotides: TGTGCCAGCAGCTTAGAGTCCTTTTTTTCGGGGAACGAGCAGTACTTC. Translated: CASSLESFFSGNEQYF. Complete variable domain (other parts from reference TRBV7-6 and TRBJ2-7): GAGVSQSPRYKVTKRGQDVALRCDPISGHVSLYWYRQALGQGPEFLTYFNYEAQQDKSGLPNDRFSAERPEGSISTLTIQRTEQRDSAMYRCASSLESFFSGNEQYFGPGTRLTVT.

This sequence joins TRBV19 and TRBJ1-2; TRBD1 agrees at 8 bases. Per germline, CDR1 LNHDA and CDR2 SQIVND (reference sequence). With V trimmed by 6 bases and J by 3 bases, 12 bases remained unmatched. The CDR3 is 16 amino acids. This CDR3 reads CASRRTDRASDYGYTF. The CDR3, as DNA: TGTGCCAGTAGAAGGACGGACAGGGCCTCCGACTATGGCTACACCTTC. Full variable domain (outside the CDR3, taken from reference TRBV19 and TRBJ1-2): DGGITQSPKYLFRKEGQNVTLSCEQNLNHDAMYWYRQDPGQGLRLIYYSQIVNDFQKGDIAEGYSVSREKKESFPLTVTSAQKNPTAFYLCASRRTDRASDYGYTFGSGTRLTVV.

The chain uses TRBV24-1 and TRBJ2-3; D uncertain. The germline V gene encodes CDR1 KGHDR and CDR2 SFDVKD. This CDR3 has 13 amino acids. V was trimmed by 4 bases and J by 0 bases, leaving 4 bases between them. The CDR3 loop reads CATSDPSTDTQYF. The CDR3 bases are TGTGCCACCAGTGACCCGAGCACAGATACGCAGTATTTT.

The rearrangement uses TRBV4-2 and TRBJ2-4; D possibly corresponds to TRBD1 (6 bases). The germline V gene encodes CDR1 LGHNA and CDR2 YNFKEQ. V lost 1 base and J lost 7, with 14 bases in between. There are 15 residues in the CDR3. The CDR3 nucleotides read TGTGCCAGCAGCCAAGTTGAGGTCCAGGGGAACATTCAGTACTTC. Its protein product is CASSQVEVQGNIQYF.

Written as DNA, the CDR3 is TGTGCCAGCAGCCCAGGACTAGCGGGAGTTACCGGGGAGCTGTTTTTT. Translated: CASSPGLAGVTGELFF. The chain carries TRBV5-4 and TRBJ2-2, with 13 bases fitting TRBD2. CDR3 length equals 16 residues. J gave up 5 bases and V 4 bases, and 5 bases lay outside the gene matches. Germline V gene lookup returns CDR1 SGHNT and CDR2 YYREEE (reference sequence).

The chain has TRBV12-3 or TRBV12-4 and TRBJ2-7; D is undetermined. V lost 4 bases, J lost 7 bases, and 8 bases lay in between. CDR3 size: 11 residues. CDR3 amino acids: CASSSMGEQYF. CDR3 in DNA: TGTGCCAGCAGTTCGATGGGAGAGCAGTACTTC.

The chain employs TRBV7-3 and TRBJ1-2, with TRBD1 identical over 9 bases. CDR1 SGHTA and CDR2 FQGTGA come from the germline V gene. The CDR3 is made up of 13 amino acids. The trim removed 3 bases at V and 6 bases at J, leaving 2 bases unmatched. CDR3 sequence (DNA): TGTGCCAGCAGCTTTGGGACAGGGAATGGCTACACCTTC. This codes for CASSFGTGNGYTF.

The chain joins TRBV15 to TRBJ2-7; D ambiguous. The germline V gene has CDR1 LNHNV and CDR2 YYDKDF (reference sequence). V was pared by 0 bases and J by 2 bases, with 11 bases between. The CDR3 loop spans 15 amino acids. As DNA, the CDR3 is TGTGCCACCAGCAGAGATTGGGCTGCCCCCTACGAGCAGTACTTC. It is translated as CATSRDWAAPYEQYF. The variable domain in full, with the rest retrieved from reference TRBV15 and TRBJ2-7, is DAMVIQNPRYQVTQFGKPVTLSCSQTLNHNVMYWYQQKSSQAPKLLFHYYDKDFNNEADTPDNFQSRRPNTSFCFLDIRSPGLGDTAMYLCATSRDWAAPYEQYFGPGTRLTVT.

The table lists this clone with a count of one. The CDR3, as DNA: TGTGCCAGCAGCTTAGCGACAGTAGGGAGCAATCAGCCCCAGCATTTT. Its protein product is CASSLATVGSNQPQHF. J is TRBJ1-5 and V is TRBV7-2; perhaps TRBD1 as D (5 bases). Trimming stripped 0 bases from V and 1 base from J, with 10 bases between. The CDR3 loop spans 16 amino acids. Germline CDR1 is SGHTA and CDR2 is FQGNSA.

The chain couples TRBV7-2 to TRBJ2-5; 8 bases are shared with TRBD1. The CDR3 runs to 15 residues. J was trimmed by 4 bases and V by 5 bases; bases with no gene match: 9. Per germline, CDR1 SGHTA and CDR2 FQGNSA. CDR3 coding DNA: TGTGCCAGCAGCCCGAGGACAGGGCGGGCAGAGACCCAGTACTTC. Protein sequence: CASSPRTGRAETQYF. Variable domain in full (rest from reference TRBV7-2 and TRBJ2-5): GAGVSQSPSNKVTEKGKDVELRCDPISGHTALYWYRQSLGQGLEFLIYFQGNSAPDKSGLPSDRFSAERTGGSVSTLTIQRTQQEDSAVYLCASSPRTGRAETQYFGPGTRLLVL.

The chain combines TRBV28 with TRBJ1-4; D gene uncertain. CDR3 length: 10 residues. Germline V CDR1 and CDR2: MDHEN, SYDVKM. Between the trimmed V and J ends, which lost 6 bases and 8 bases, there was a span of 4 bases. CDR3 bases: TGTGCCAGCAGCGACGAAAAACTGTTTTTT. This sequence encodes CASSDEKLFF.

This chain joins TRBV11-2 and TRBJ2-3; no clear D. Germline CDR1 reads SGHAT; CDR2 reads FQNNGV. With 5 bases removed from V and 1 base from J, the gap between germline ends came to 13 bases. CDR3 length: 15 residues. The CDR3, as DNA: TGTGCCAGCAGCCTGGGTAGTGGGGGCACAGATACGCAGTATTTT. Translating gives CASSLGSGGTDTQYF.

This rearrangement joins TRBV19 to TRBJ2-5, with TRBD2 matching 14 bases. This CDR3 contains 18 residues. V was pared by 5 bases and J by 1 base, with 9 bases of the junction left unmatched. Germline values: CDR1 LNHDA, CDR2 SQIVND (reference sequence). The CDR3 sequence: CASSPSGLAGGLQETQYF. In DNA, the CDR3 is TGTGCCAGTAGTCCCAGCGGACTAGCGGGAGGCCTCCAAGAGACCCAGTACTTC.